The rows below give T cell receptor beta chains drawn from one sample of a study of cytomegalovirus exposure and HLA in healthy donors. Data came from immunoSEQ multiplex PCR; TCRdb stores just in-frame clones and leaves some out. The sample has roughly 73,000 clones; the top ten hold 7.5%. The sample taken for sequencing was PBMCs. Source of these receptors: a female donor in good health and CMV-seropositive. The CDR3 runs from the conserved cysteine through the conserved F or W. The D gene is left open where the match is weak.

V: TRBV4-3
D: TRBD2
J: TRBJ2-7
DNA: TGCGCCAGCAGCCAAGAACTAGCGGGGTACGAGCAGTACTTC
CDR3: CASSQELAGYEQYF

V: TRBV5-1
D: TRBD1
J: TRBJ2-5
DNA: TGCGCCAGCAGCTTGGGGGGACAGATACAAGAGACCCAGTACTTC
CDR3: CASSLGGQIQETQYF

V: TRBV6-5
D: TRBD1
J: TRBJ2-5
DNA: TGTGCCAGCAGTAACCACAGGGGTGAGACCCAGTACTTC
CDR3: CASSNHRGETQYF

V: TRBV6-6
D: NA
J: TRBJ1-5
DNA: TGTGCCAGCAGTTACTCGAAGGGGAATCAGCCCCAGCATTTT
CDR3: CASSYSKGNQPQHF

V: TRBV11-2
D: TRBD1
J: TRBJ2-7
DNA: TGTGCCAGCAGCTCAAACCGGGACAGGGCCTACGAGCAGTACTTC
CDR3: CASSSNRDRAYEQYF

V: TRBV6-6
D: NA
J: TRBJ1-5
DNA: TGTGCCAGCAGTCCCTCGCCCCAGGCTAGCCAGCCCCAGCATTTT
CDR3: CASSPSPQASQPQHF

V: TRBV30
D: TRBD2
J: TRBJ2-5
DNA: TGTGCCTGGAGTAAAGGACTAGCGGGGGGGCAGGAGACCCAGTACTTC
CDR3: CAWSKGLAGGQETQYF

V: TRBV9
D: TRBD2
J: TRBJ2-1
DNA: TGTGCCAGCAGCTTTAAGCGGGAGGACCCATACAATGAGCAGTTCTTC
CDR3: CASSFKREDPYNEQFF

V: TRBV19
D: NA
J: TRBJ1-4
DNA: TGTGCCAGTAGTATAGAGAGCACGGTCGAAAAACTGTTTTTT
CDR3: CASSIESTVEKLFF

V: TRBV11-2
D: NA
J: TRBJ2-5
DNA: TGTGCCAGCAGCTTAGATCGAACGGTAGAAGAGACCCAGTACTTC
CDR3: CASSLDRTVEETQYF

V: TRBV6-6
D: NA
J: TRBJ2-6
DNA: TGTGCCAGCAGTTACGACGCGGTCTCTGGGGCCAACGTCCTGACTTTC
CDR3: CASSYDAVSGANVLTF

V: TRBV6-6
D: NA
J: TRBJ1-1
DNA: TGTGCCAGCAGTTACTCATTAAGAGAAGTAGCTTTCTTT
CDR3: CASSYSLREVAFF

V: TRBV27
D: NA
J: TRBJ2-7
DNA: TGTGCCAGCAGTGGAGGGACGAGAGTGCCCTACGAGCAGTACTTC
CDR3: CASSGGTRVPYEQYF

V: TRBV7-6
D: TRBD2
J: TRBJ2-1
DNA: TGTGCCAGCAGCTTAGGGGCCTCCGGGGGGGCCGGTGAGCAGTTCTTC
CDR3: CASSLGASGGAGEQFF

V: TRBV5-4
D: TRBD2
J: TRBJ2-7
DNA: TGTGCCAGCAGCCCGGGAGGGCTGACCTACGAGCAGTACTTC
CDR3: CASSPGGLTYEQYF

V: TRBV5-8
D: NA
J: TRBJ1-2
DNA: TGTGCCAGCAGCTTGATCGTAGGCTACACCTTC
CDR3: CASSLIVGYTF

V: TRBV7-9
D: NA
J: TRBJ2-1
DNA: TGTGCCAGCAGCTTATACACACCAACCTACAATGAGCAGTTCTTC
CDR3: CASSLYTPTYNEQFF

V: TRBV6-6
D: NA
J: TRBJ1-1
DNA: TGTGCCAGCAGTCACGACAGGCCTGAAGCTTTCTTT
CDR3: CASSHDRPEAFF

V: TRBV18
D: NA
J: TRBJ2-3
DNA: TGTGCCAGCTCAAAAACCGACCTAGGTCGGGAAACAGATACGCAGTATTTT
CDR3: CASSKTDLGRETDTQYF

V: TRBV5-1
D: TRBD2
J: TRBJ2-2
DNA: TGCGCCAGCAGCCCCCGGACTAGGAGTTATTCCGGGGAGCTGTTTTTT
CDR3: CASSPRTRSYSGELFF

V: TRBV6-5
D: TRBD1
J: TRBJ2-4
DNA: TGTGCCAGCAGGCTCACAGGGGCTGACATTCAGTACTTC
CDR3: CASRLTGADIQYF

V: TRBV13
D: TRBD1
J: TRBJ2-5
DNA: TGTGCCAGCAGCTTCACAGGGGAAGAGACCCAGTACTTC
CDR3: CASSFTGEETQYF

V: TRBV5-4
D: TRBD2
J: TRBJ2-1
DNA: TGTGCCAGCAGCTTGAAGGCGAGTAGCGGGAGGGCCGTCTTTGGTGAGCAGTTCTTC
CDR3: CASSLKASSGRAVFGEQFF

V: TRBV29-1
D: TRBD2
J: TRBJ2-3
DNA: TGCAGCGTGCCTAGAGCGGGGAGCACAGATACGCAGTATTTT
CDR3: CSVPRAGSTDTQYF

V: TRBV6-1
D: NA
J: TRBJ1-5
DNA: TGTGCCAGCAGTGAAGGTGGGAGGCAGCCCCAGCATTTT
CDR3: CASSEGGRQPQHF

V: TRBV6-5
D: TRBD1
J: TRBJ1-5
DNA: TGTGCCAGCAGTGGGACAGCTTATAGCAATCAGCCCCAGCATTTT
CDR3: CASSGTAYSNQPQHF

V: TRBV27
D: TRBD1
J: TRBJ2-5
DNA: TGTGCCACCAGCCTTACTTACAGGGGAGAGACCCAGTACTTC
CDR3: CATSLTYRGETQYF

V: TRBV5-4
D: TRBD1
J: TRBJ2-7
DNA: TGTGCCAGCAGCCAACAGGGGGCATACGAGCAGTACTTC
CDR3: CASSQQGAYEQYF

V: TRBV9
D: NA
J: TRBJ1-4
DNA: TGTGCCAGCAGCGTACCCGGACAGAATGAAAAACTGTTTTTT
CDR3: CASSVPGQNEKLFF

V: TRBV11-2
D: NA
J: TRBJ2-2
DNA: TGTGCCAGCAGCTTAGTTTTCGCCGGGGAGCTGTTTTTT
CDR3: CASSLVFAGELFF

V: TRBV6-1
D: TRBD2
J: TRBJ2-5
DNA: TGTGCCAGCAGTGAAATCTGGGGGGGAGAGACCCAGTACTTC
CDR3: CASSEIWGGETQYF

V: TRBV4-2
D: NA
J: TRBJ2-2
DNA: TGTGCCAGCAGCCATCCCCCCCAAGGACAGAACACCGGGGAGCTGTTTTTT
CDR3: CASSHPPQGQNTGELFF